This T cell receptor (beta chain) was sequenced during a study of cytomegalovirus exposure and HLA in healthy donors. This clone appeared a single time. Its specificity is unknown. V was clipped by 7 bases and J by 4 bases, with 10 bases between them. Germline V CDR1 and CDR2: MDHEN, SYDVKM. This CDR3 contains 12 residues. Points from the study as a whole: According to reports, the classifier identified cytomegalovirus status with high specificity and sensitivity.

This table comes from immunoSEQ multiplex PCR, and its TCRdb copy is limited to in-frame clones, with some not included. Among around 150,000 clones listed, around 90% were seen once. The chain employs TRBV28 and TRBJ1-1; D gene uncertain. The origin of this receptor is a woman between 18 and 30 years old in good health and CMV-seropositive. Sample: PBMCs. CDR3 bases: TGTGCCAGCATAGAGGGCGGCACTGAAGCTTTCTTT. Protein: CASIEGGTEAFF.